This T cell receptor (beta chain) was found in a study of early T cells in non-severe SARS-CoV-2 infection. Background on the study: Sequencing of bulk RNA from unsorted whole blood was done, without chain pairing. The study, taken as a whole, reports: Matches to VDJdb favored anti-spike CD8 responses and missed private and CD4 specificities.

The CDR3 covers 15 residues. The germline gives CDR1 SGHTS, CDR2 YDEGEE. Trimming removed 4 bases from V and 1 base from J, with 15 bases in between. Researchers attached unique molecular identifiers to individual cDNA molecules. One entry per CDR3 protein, called by TCRdb with MiXCR from the 5' RACE reads. The sample has tens of thousands of distinct CDR3 sequences, approximately 9.5% seen once; the top ten hold 4.5% to 6.5%. This clonotype was observed many times. Its antigen is still unknown. Sequencing was done on a sample of whole blood. This TCR derives from an adult who was a healthcare worker with PCR-confirmed SARS-CoV-2 infection or an uninfected control (not recorded which). The chain is built from TRBV5-8 and TRBJ2-7, with D perhaps being TRBD1 or TRBD2 (5 bases each). In nucleotides, the CDR3 is TGTGCCAGCAGCCCCCAAAAGGGGAGTTCCTACGAGCAGTACTTC. This codes for CASSPQKGSSYEQYF.